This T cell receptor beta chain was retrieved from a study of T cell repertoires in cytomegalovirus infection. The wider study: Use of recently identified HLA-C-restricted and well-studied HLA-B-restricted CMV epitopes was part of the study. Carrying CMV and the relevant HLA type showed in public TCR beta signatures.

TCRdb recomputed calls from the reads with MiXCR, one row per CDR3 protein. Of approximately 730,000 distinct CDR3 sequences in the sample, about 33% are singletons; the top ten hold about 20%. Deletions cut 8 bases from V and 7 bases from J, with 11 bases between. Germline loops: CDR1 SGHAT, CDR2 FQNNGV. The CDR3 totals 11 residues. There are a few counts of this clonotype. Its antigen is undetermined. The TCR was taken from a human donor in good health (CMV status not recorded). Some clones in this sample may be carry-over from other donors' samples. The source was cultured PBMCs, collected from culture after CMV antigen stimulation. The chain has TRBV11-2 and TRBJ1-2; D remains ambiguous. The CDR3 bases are TGTGCCAGCCAAAAGGGAAGTGGCTACACCTTC. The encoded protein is CASQKGSGYTF.